The clone carrying this T cell receptor (beta chain) came up once. Profiled with immunoSEQ multiplex PCR; TCRdb holds only in-frame clones, not every one. Here the sample spans about 250,000 clones, roughly nine tenths being singletons. The entry originates in a study of blood T cell repertoires in COVID-19. Recovered status in Cohort 3 required two negative PCRs, clearance, or symptom resolution. The V end lost 1 base, the J end lost 4 bases, and 20 bases lay between the germline ends. This CDR3 has 17 amino acids. Per germline, CDR1 SGHRS and CDR2 YFSETQ. The TCR originated in a woman in her forties or fifties who had recovered from COVID-19. The sample was PBMCs or T cells enriched from blood (not recorded which). The chain is built from TRBV5-1 and TRBJ2-5; maybe TRBD2 (5 bases). Here the CDR3 DNA reads TGCGCCAGCAGCTTGTTTACAGTCGTCGAGGGAACAGAGACCCAGTACTTC. Protein: CASSLFTVVEGTETQYF.